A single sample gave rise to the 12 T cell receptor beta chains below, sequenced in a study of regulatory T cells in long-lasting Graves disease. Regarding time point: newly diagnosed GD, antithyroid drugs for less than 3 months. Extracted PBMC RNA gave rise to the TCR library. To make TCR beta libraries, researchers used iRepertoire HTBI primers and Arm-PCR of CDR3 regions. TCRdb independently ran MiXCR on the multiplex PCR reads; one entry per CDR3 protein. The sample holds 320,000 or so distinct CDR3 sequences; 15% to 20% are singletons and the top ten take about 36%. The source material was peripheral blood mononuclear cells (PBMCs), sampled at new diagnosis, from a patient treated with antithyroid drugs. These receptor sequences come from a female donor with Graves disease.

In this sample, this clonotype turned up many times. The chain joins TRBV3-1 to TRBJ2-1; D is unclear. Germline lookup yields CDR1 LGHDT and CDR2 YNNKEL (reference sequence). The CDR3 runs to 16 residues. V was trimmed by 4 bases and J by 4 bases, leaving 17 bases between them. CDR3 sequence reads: CASSLFGPNQYNEQFF. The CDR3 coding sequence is TGTGCCAGCAGCCTTTTCGGACCGAATCAGTACAATGAGCAGTTCTTC.

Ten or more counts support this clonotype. DNA for the CDR3: TGTGCTAGTGGCCGCGGACAGGGGCAGGGTAATTCACCCCTCCACTTT. This codes for CASGRGQGQGNSPLHF. The V and J genes are TRBV12-5 and TRBJ1-6, with TRBD1 matching 9 bases. Germline V gene lookup returns CDR1 LGHNT and CDR2 FRNRAP. This CDR3 spans 16 amino acids. The V segment lost 6 bases and the J segment 6 bases; nucleotides outside the gene matches: 9.

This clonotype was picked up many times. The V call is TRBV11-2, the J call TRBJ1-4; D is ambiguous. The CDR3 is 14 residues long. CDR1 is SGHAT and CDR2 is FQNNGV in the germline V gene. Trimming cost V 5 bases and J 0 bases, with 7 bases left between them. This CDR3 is CASSLYSTNEKLFF. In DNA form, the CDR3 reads TGTGCCAGCAGCCTCTACTCAACTAATGAAAAACTGTTTTTT. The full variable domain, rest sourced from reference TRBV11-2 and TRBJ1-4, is EAGVAQSPRYKIIEKRQSVAFWCNPISGHATLYWYQQILGQGPKLLIQFQNNGVVDDSQLPKDRFSAERLKGVDSTLKIQPAKLEDSAVYLCASSLYSTNEKLFFGSGTQLSVL.

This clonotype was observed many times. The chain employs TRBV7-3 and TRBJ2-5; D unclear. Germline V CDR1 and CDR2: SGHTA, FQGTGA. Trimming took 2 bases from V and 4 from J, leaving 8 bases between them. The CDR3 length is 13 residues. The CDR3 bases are TGTGCCAGCAGCTTACACAAGTTAGAGACCCAGTACTTC. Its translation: CASSLHKLETQYF.

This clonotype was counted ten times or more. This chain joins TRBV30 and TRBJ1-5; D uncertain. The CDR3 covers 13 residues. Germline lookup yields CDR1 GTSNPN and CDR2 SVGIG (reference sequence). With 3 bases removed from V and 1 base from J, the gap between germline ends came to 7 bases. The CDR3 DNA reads TGTGCCTGGAGAGGAGGAAGCAATCAGCCCCAGCATTTT. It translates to CAWRGGSNQPQHF.

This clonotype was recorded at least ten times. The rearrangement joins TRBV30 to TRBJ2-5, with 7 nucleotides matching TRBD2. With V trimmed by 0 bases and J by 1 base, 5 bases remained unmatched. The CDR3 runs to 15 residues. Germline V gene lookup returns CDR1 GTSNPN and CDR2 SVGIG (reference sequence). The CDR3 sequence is CAWSVLRLAQETQYF. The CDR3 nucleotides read TGTGCCTGGAGTGTACTAAGACTAGCCCAAGAGACCCAGTACTTC. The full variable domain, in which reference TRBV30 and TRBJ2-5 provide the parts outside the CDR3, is SQTIHQWPATLVQPVGSPLSLECTVEGTSNPNLYWYRQAAGRGLQLLFYSVGIGQISSEVPQNLSASRPQDRQFILSSKKLLLSDSGFYLCAWSVLRLAQETQYFGPGTRLLVL.

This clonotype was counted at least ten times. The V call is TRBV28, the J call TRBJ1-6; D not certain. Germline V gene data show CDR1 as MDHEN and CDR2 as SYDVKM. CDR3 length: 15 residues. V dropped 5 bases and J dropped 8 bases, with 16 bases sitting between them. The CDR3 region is CASSPSGARDSPLHF. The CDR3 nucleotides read TGTGCCAGCAGTCCGTCCGGAGCAAGAGATTCACCCCTCCACTTT.

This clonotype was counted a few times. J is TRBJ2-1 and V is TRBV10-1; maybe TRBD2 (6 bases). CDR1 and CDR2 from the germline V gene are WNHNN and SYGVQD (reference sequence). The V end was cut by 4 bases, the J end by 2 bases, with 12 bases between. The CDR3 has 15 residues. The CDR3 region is CASSGVSGPYNEQFF. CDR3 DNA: TGCGCCAGCAGTGGAGTTAGCGGTCCCTACAATGAGCAGTTCTTC.

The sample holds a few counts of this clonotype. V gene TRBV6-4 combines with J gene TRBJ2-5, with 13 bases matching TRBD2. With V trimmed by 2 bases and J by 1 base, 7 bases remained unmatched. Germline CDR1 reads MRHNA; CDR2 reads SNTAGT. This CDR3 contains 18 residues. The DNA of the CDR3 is TGTGCCAGCAGTGACCAGGGACTAGCGGGAACGTCCCAAGAGACCCAGTACTTC. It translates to CASSDQGLAGTSQETQYF.

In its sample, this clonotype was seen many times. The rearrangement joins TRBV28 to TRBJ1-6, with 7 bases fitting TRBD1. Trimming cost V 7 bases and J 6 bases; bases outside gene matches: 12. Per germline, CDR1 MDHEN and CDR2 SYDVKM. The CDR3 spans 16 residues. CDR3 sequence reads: CASTFARGHGNSPLHF. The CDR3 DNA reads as TGTGCCAGCACTTTCGCAAGGGGGCACGGTAATTCACCCCTCCACTTT.

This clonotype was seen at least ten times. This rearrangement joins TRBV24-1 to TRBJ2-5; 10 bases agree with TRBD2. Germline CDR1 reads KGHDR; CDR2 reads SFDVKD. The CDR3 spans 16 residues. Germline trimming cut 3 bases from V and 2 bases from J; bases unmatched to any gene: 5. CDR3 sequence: CATSDRTSGPQETQYF. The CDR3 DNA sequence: TGTGCCACCAGTGATCGGACTAGCGGACCTCAAGAGACCCAGTACTTC.

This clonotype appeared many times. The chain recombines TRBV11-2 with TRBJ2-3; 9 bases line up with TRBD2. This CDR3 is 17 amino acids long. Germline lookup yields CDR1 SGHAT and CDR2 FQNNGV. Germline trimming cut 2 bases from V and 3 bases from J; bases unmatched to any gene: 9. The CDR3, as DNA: TGTGCCAGCAGCTTAACTAGCGGGTACCGGGGTACAGATACGCAGTATTTT. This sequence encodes CASSLTSGYRGTDTQYF. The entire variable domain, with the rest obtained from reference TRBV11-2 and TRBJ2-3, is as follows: EAGVAQSPRYKIIEKRQSVAFWCNPISGHATLYWYQQILGQGPKLLIQFQNNGVVDDSQLPKDRFSAERLKGVDSTLKIQPAKLEDSAVYLCASSLTSGYRGTDTQYFGPGTRLTVL.